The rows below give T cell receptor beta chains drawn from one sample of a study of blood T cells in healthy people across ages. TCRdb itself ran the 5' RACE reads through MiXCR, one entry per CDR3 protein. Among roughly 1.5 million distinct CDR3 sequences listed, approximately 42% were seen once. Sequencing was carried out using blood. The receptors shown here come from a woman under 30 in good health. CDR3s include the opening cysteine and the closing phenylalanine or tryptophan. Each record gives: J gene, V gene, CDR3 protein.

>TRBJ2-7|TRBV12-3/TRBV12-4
CASSLVGRVSSYEQYF
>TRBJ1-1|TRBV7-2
CASSSQGAWDTEAFF
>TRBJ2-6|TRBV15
CATSRDWGAHSGANVLTF
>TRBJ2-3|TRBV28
CASSLLGADTQYF
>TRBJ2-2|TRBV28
CASSPGTGGHTGELFF
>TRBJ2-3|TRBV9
CASSVLSGSTDTQYF
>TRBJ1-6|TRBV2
CASSVAYNSPPHF
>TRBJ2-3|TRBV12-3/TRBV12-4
CASSFVTASTDTQYF
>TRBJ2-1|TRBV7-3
CASSFHLAEQFF
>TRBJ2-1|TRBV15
CATSKEGAGEPNEQFF
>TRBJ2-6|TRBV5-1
CASSFRSYSSGANVLTF
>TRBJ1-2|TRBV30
CAWSVRRNYGYTF
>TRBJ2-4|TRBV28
CASRGPGTETKNIQYF
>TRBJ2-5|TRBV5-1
CASSLVQVLRNEQYF
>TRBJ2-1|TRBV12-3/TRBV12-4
CASRLRDRGMNEQFF
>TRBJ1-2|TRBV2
CASSEKWTGNGYTF
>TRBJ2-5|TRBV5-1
CASSFGPGQETQYF
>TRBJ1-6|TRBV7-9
CASSLADNSPLHF
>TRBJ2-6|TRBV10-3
CAISGIGGSSLSGANVLTF
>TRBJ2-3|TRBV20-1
CSAPSRHSGGVFYTDTQYF
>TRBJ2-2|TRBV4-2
CASSLEGLATNTGELFF
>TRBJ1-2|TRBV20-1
CSARDSGKYGYTF
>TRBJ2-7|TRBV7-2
CASSPRSGGIYEQYF
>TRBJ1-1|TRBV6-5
CATKGQKNTEAFF
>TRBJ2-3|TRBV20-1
CSARLVAGGTDTQYF
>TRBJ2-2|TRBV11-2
CASSLGPLGSGGNTGELFF
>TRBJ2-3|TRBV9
CASSGRGRVSTDTQYF
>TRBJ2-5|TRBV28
CASSEGALQETQYF
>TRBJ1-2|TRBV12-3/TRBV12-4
CASSTDFYGYTF
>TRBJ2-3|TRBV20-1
CSASTMWVTDTQYF
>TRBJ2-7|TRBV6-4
CASSPQLAGAYEQYF
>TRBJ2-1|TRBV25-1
CASSGKRPSSYNEQFF
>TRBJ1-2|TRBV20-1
CCAKTGQGGYGYTF
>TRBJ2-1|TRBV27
CASSLSTSAYNEQFF
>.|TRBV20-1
CSAQGQLGEQYF
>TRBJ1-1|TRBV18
CASSVGPNRVAEAFF
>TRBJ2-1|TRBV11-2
CASSLSIGSGNEQFF
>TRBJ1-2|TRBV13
CASSLPDQRRGGYTF
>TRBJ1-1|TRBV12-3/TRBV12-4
CTSSSYGTKGNTEAFF
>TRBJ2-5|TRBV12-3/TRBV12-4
CASSKTGLGDLYNEQYF
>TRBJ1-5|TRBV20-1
CSARQTGAINQPQHF
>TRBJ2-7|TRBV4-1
CASSLGWTSGAYEQYF
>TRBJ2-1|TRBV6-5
CASNAGGSPYNEQFF
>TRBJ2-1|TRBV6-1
CASIFRDRGLYNEQFF
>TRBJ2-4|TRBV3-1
CASSPLVRGVIQYF
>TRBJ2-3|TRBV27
CASSTWIAGVPRRVTDTQYF
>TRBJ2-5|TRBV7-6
CASSLAVAARSQYF
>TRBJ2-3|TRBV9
CASSVKEGLDPDTQYF
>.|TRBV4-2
CASSQDWWGSEQYF
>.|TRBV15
CATSTRQISYNEQYF
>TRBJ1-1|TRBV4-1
CASSQDIRETEAFF
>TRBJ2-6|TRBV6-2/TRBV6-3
CASSYSIVFSGANVLTF
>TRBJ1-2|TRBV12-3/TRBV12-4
CASSLPSDSYLNYGYTF
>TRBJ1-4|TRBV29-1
CSVDGGVTTNEKLFF
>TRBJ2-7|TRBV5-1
CASSLGGEYYEQYF
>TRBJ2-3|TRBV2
CASRGQGSRLDTQYF
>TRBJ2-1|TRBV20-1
CSATRRDRGFNEQFF
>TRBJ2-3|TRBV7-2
CASSRLAGGRISDTQYF